The T cell receptor beta chain described here comes from a study of cytomegalovirus exposure and HLA in healthy donors. Across the whole study: Assignment to the Caucasian-associated ancestry cluster applied to 75% to 85% of the approximately 390 genotyped donors. Study-wide results and caveats: Being productive about 87% or about 30% of the time was typical of most TCR beta V segments in an earlier analysis.

V was pared by 8 bases and J by 2 bases, with 10 bases between. CDR1 and CDR2 from the germline V gene are MNHNS and SASEGT. This CDR3 contains 13 residues. Amplification used 60 Vbeta primers and 13 Jbeta primers. Per the original methods: In a later analysis, of tens of millions of unique beta chains, 9 million to 11 million appeared in at least two donors. This table comes from immunoSEQ multiplex PCR, and its TCRdb copy is limited to in-frame clones, with some not included. For V, J and clone size, that table is used; D and trimming come from the DNA. The top ten hold roughly 4% of the sample, which has 100,000 to 150,000 clones, over 70% seen once. Details on this clone: As yet, its antigen is unknown.

The receptor's source is a man aged 18 to 29 in good health and CMV-seropositive. Sequenced material: PBMCs. This chain links TRBV6-1 with TRBJ1-5; no definite D call. The CDR3, as DNA: TGTGCCAGCGCGTCCGGGGGCAATCAGCCCCAGCATTTT. Translating gives CASASGGNQPQHF.